The sequence of this T cell receptor (beta chain) was determined in a study of shared clonotypes between healthy human individuals. Study in general: Those who served as donors were a couple of women and a few men between the ages of 18 and 49.

TCRdb keeps only in-frame clones here, not all; method: immunoSEQ multiplex PCR. The sample consists of around 700,000 clones, about 74% of them appearing once. As concerns this clone: Its target is unknown.

Study results and limitations: The donor pool, a small one, limited the genetic and exposure-history diversity represented. Shared clonotypes: about 4.6% naive CD4, around 3.7% naive CD8, under 2.5% memory CD4, 0.4% to 0.45% memory CD8. Tissue TCR repertoires likely differ from these blood-only repertoires.

The sequencing input was memory CD4+ T cells sorted from blood. The subset: CD45RA-negative fraction. This receptor was identified in a woman aged 25 to 39 in good health.

The CDR3 is CASRGNGGTGELFF. The DNA of the CDR3 is TGTGCCAGCAGGGGGAACGGGGGCACCGGGGAGCTGTTTTTT. J is TRBJ2-2 and V is TRBV2; perhaps TRBD2 as D (6 bases). The CDR3 extends over 14 amino acids. Germline V gene data show CDR1 as SNHLY and CDR2 as FYNNEI. V gave up 6 bases and J gave up 4 bases, with 12 bases separating them.